This T cell receptor (beta chain) was recovered during a study of T cell responses to AZD1222 COVID-19 vaccine. The CDR3 has 15 amino acids. CDR1 SGHRS and CDR2 YFSETQ come from the germline V gene. V gave up 2 bases and J gave up 4 bases; unmatched junction bases: 6. Whole-study findings and limits: Repertoires were collected only later (after the peak T cell response had occurred). Among vaccine-associated CD4 TCRs, coverage spanned spike, with dominance at 160-218 and 743-854. At baseline, seropositivity was found in only six or seven AZD1222 recipients.

The repertoire was sequenced with immunoSEQ multiplex PCR; TCRdb's copy has only in-frame clones and lacks some. The data hold tens of thousands of clones, with more than 90% observed a single time. For this clone: Its antigen is currently unknown.

This clonotype originated in an adult in good health. This specimen consisted of peripheral blood, obtained on day 0 of AZD1222 vaccination. The J gene is TRBJ2-3, the V gene TRBV5-1, with TRBD2 matching over 8 bases. The CDR3 sequence: CASSFNGGAPDTQYF. As DNA, the CDR3 is TGCGCCAGCAGCTTTAACGGGGGGGCTCCAGATACGCAGTATTTT.